A selection of T cell receptor beta chains follows, all from one sample in a study of blood T cells in healthy people across ages. TCRdb ran MiXCR on the 5' RACE reads and lists one entry per CDR3 protein. In the table there are a few hundred thousand distinct CDR3 sequences, about 55% of which are singletons. The sample comprised blood. These receptors came from a man in his 60s in good health. Both conserved end residues are trimmed from each CDR3. Each record gives: V gene, J gene, CDR3 protein.

>TRBV9|TRBJ2-1
ASSGPARGNEQF
>TRBV5-1|TRBJ2-3
ASSAGPRASGDTQY
>TRBV12-3/TRBV12-4|TRBJ1-2
ASSRPSGYGYT
>TRBV29-1|TRBJ2-5
SVGTGGETQY
>TRBV7-2|TRBJ2-3
ASSPLRDTQY
>TRBV12-3/TRBV12-4|TRBJ1-4
ASSQYRVGEKLF
>TRBV3-1|TRBJ2-5
ASSQGAVPGAETQY
>TRBV20-1|TRBJ2-5
SANRGHETQY
>TRBV3-1|TRBJ2-7
ASSQRLDGYEQY
>TRBV11-2|TRBJ1-4
ASSSDRGPNEKLF
>TRBV28|TRBJ1-2
AISPDPRGYGYT
>TRBV7-8|TRBJ1-2
ASSPRAGQGNGYT
>TRBV4-3|TRBJ2-4
ASSQELLKNIQY
>TRBV7-3|TRBJ2-3
ASSLIAGGTDTQY
>TRBV10-2|TRBJ2-1
ASREHEQF
>TRBV29-1|TRBJ1-1
SVTDGGAVTEAF
>TRBV20-1|TRBJ2-7
SASHSGRGHEQY
>TRBV28|TRBJ2-7
ASSLLSGTTYNEQY
>TRBV5-6|TRBJ2-3
ASSLDTSGRTDTQY
>TRBV29-1|TRBJ2-3
SVRPQGADTQY
>TRBV20-1|TRBJ2-3
SAPRTDYLNTQY
>TRBV27|TRBJ2-3
ASSLALPTDTQY
>TRBV20-1|TRBJ2-5
SAPQLAGQETQY
>TRBV11-2|TRBJ2-3
ASSLALEITDTQY
>TRBV14|TRBJ2-5
ASSQEWGHGETQY
>TRBV20-1|TRBJ2-7
SAGLGGGVQEQY
>TRBV4-3|TRBJ1-2
ASSQDRIAPYGYT
>TRBV29-1|TRBJ2-1
SVTAQDPTYNEQF
>TRBV7-2|TRBJ1-2
ASSSRQGGGYT
>TRBV30|TRBJ1-1
AWSVGDPRAF
>TRBV20-1|TRBJ1-6
SARGALLRDSPLH
>TRBV7-2|TRBJ2-7
ASSRTSGSYEQY
>TRBV18|TRBJ2-3
ASSPQRSGSASSTDTQY
>TRBV20-1|-
SASHPTGSYEQY
>TRBV4-3|TRBJ2-7
ASSQDVGPTYEQY
>TRBV20-1|TRBJ2-1
SARGTSGWGHNEQF
>TRBV25-1|TRBJ2-1
ASSDVSGDDDEQF
>TRBV18|TRBJ2-5
ASSPKVGETQY
>TRBV5-8|TRBJ1-2
ASSFRDRNYGYT
>TRBV20-1|TRBJ2-7
SARSHSSYEQY
>TRBV11-3|TRBJ2-3
ASSFGGALSTDTQY
>TRBV6-5|TRBJ2-6
ASSSRGISGANVLT
>TRBV6-1|TRBJ2-7
ASSERQGVYEQY
>TRBV27|TRBJ2-3
ASSGRQGTDTQY
>TRBV6-6|TRBJ1-2
ASSYHEEGGGYT
>TRBV5-1|TRBJ2-7
ASSLGQGSYEQY